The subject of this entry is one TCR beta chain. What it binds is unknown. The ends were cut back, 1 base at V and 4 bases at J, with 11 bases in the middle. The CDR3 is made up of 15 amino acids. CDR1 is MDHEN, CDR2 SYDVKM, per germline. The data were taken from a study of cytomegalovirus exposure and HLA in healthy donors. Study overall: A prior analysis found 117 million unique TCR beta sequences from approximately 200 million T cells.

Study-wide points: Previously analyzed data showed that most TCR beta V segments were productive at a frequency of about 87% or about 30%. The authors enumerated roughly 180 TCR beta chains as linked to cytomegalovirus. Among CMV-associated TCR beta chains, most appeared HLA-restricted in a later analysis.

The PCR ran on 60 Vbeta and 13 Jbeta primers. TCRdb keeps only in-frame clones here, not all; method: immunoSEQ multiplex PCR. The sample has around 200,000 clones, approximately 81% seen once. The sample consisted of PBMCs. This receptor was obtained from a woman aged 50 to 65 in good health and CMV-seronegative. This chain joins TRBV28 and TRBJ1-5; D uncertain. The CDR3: CASSLFPGGNQPQHF. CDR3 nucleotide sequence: TGTGCCAGCAGTTTATTTCCGGGAGGGAATCAGCCCCAGCATTTT.